This TCR beta chain emerged from a study of identical twins. This clonotype has at least ten counts. Its antigen remains unknown. The study's findings and limits: Alpha sequences out of frame and shared by twins had excess low generation probability.

The ends were cut back, 0 bases at V and 4 bases at J, with 7 bases in the middle. This CDR3 contains 13 residues. The V gene's germline CDR1 is MNHEY and CDR2 SVGAGI. Through template switching, a universal primer site was introduced, and the cDNA contained unique molecular identifiers. MiXCR, run by TCRdb on the 5' RACE reads, gives a single entry per CDR3 protein. In the table there are 250,000 or so distinct CDR3 sequences, about 9% of which are singletons. The same sample was also used in a study of yellow fever vaccine responses in identical twins.

The sample taken for sequencing was CD8+ T cells sorted from blood. The clonotype was recovered from a woman aged 18-30 years in good health. The rearrangement joins TRBV6-5 to TRBJ2-7; D remains ambiguous. This CDR3 is CASSYSDGYEQYF. CDR3 coding DNA: TGTGCCAGCAGTTACTCGGACGGGTACGAGCAGTACTTC.